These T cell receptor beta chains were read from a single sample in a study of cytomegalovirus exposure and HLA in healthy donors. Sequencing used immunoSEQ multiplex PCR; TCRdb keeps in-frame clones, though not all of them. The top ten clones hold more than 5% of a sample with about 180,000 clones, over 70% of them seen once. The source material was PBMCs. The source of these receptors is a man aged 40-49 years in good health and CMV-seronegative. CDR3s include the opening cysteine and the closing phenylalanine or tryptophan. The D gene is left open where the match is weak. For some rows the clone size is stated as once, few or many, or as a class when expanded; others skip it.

cdr3_nt: TGTGCCAGCTCACCCCAGGCCGTAGGGAGCAACGAGCAGTACTTC
cdr3_aa: CASSPQAVGSNEQYF
clone_size: NA
v_call: TRBV18
j_call: TRBJ2-7
d_call: NA

cdr3_nt: TGCAGCGTTGAACTCAGGGGGCCGGGTCAGCCCCAGCATTTT
cdr3_aa: CSVELRGPGQPQHF
clone_size: NA
v_call: TRBV29-1
j_call: TRBJ1-5
d_call: TRBD1

cdr3_nt: TGTGCCAGCAGTTTATCCGGGGAGGGCTCCTACAATGAGCAGTTCTTC
cdr3_aa: CASSLSGEGSYNEQFF
clone_size: NA
v_call: TRBV27
j_call: TRBJ2-1
d_call: TRBD2

cdr3_nt: TGTGCCAGCAGCCCGGGACTAGCGGGAGATACGCAGTATTTT
cdr3_aa: CASSPGLAGDTQYF
clone_size: NA
v_call: TRBV7-2
j_call: TRBJ2-3
d_call: TRBD2

cdr3_nt: TGCGCCAGCAGCCAACCATACAGGGGGCGCGAGAACGGGGAGCTGTTTTTT
cdr3_aa: CASSQPYRGRENGELFF
clone_size: NA
v_call: TRBV4-1
j_call: TRBJ2-2
d_call: TRBD1

cdr3_nt: TGTGCCTGGAGTGCGGGACAGGGGGCCCGGAGAGAGCAGTACTTC
cdr3_aa: CAWSAGQGARREQYF
clone_size: NA
v_call: TRBV30
j_call: TRBJ2-7
d_call: TRBD1

cdr3_nt: TGTGCCAGCAGTTTATTTCATACGGCCTACGAGCAGTACTTC
cdr3_aa: CASSLFHTAYEQYF
clone_size: NA
v_call: TRBV27
j_call: TRBJ2-7
d_call: NA

cdr3_nt: TGTGCCAGTAGTGACGGAGGGACAGGGGGCATAGAGACCCAGTACTTC
cdr3_aa: CASSDGGTGGIETQYF
clone_size: few
v_call: TRBV19
j_call: TRBJ2-5
d_call: TRBD1

cdr3_nt: TGCGCCAGCAGCTTGGAGGGGAGGGCCGTAGATACGCAGTATTTT
cdr3_aa: CASSLEGRAVDTQYF
clone_size: NA
v_call: TRBV5-1
j_call: TRBJ2-3
d_call: TRBD2

cdr3_nt: TGTGCCAGCAGTTACTCTGGCAGTCAAGAGGCCCAGTACTTC
cdr3_aa: CASSYSGSQEAQYF
clone_size: NA
v_call: TRBV6-5
j_call: TRBJ2-5
d_call: NA

cdr3_nt: TGTGCCAGCAGTCCTTCCGCGGGGAGATACACCGGGGAGCTGTTTTTT
cdr3_aa: CASSPSAGRYTGELFF
clone_size: once
v_call: TRBV2
j_call: TRBJ2-2
d_call: NA

cdr3_nt: TGCGCCAGCAGCCAAGAAGGGACTAGCACAGATACGCAGTATTTT
cdr3_aa: CASSQEGTSTDTQYF
clone_size: NA
v_call: TRBV4-3
j_call: TRBJ2-3
d_call: NA

cdr3_nt: TGTGCCAGCACCATGATGCTAGCGGGAGACACTGAGCAGTTCTTC
cdr3_aa: CASTMMLAGDTEQFF
clone_size: NA
v_call: TRBV7-2
j_call: TRBJ2-1
d_call: TRBD2

cdr3_nt: TGTGCCAGCAGTTGGGACAGGGTGGGTGAAAAACTGTTTTTT
cdr3_aa: CASSWDRVGEKLFF
clone_size: NA
v_call: TRBV6-5
j_call: TRBJ1-4
d_call: TRBD1

cdr3_nt: TGTGCCTGGGGGGGGGCGCGGGGAGGTACGCAGTATTTT
cdr3_aa: CAWGGARGGTQYF
clone_size: NA
v_call: TRBV30
j_call: TRBJ2-3
d_call: NA

cdr3_nt: TGCGCCAGCAGCGAAACGGGGGGTAACTCCTACGAGCAGTACTTC
cdr3_aa: CASSETGGNSYEQYF
clone_size: NA
v_call: TRBV4-1
j_call: TRBJ2-7
d_call: TRBD2

cdr3_nt: TGCGCCAGCAGCCCGGGACAGGGGGCTTACACTGAAGCTTTCTTT
cdr3_aa: CASSPGQGAYTEAFF
clone_size: NA
v_call: TRBV4-1
j_call: TRBJ1-1
d_call: TRBD1

cdr3_nt: TGTGCCAGCAGCCAAGACACCGGGACGGGGAGGTTTGGCTACACCTTC
cdr3_aa: CASSQDTGTGRFGYTF
clone_size: NA
v_call: TRBV14
j_call: TRBJ1-2
d_call: NA

cdr3_nt: TGTGCCAGCAGCTTAGGAGGGGGGAACACTGAAGCTTTCTTT
cdr3_aa: CASSLGGGNTEAFF
clone_size: NA
v_call: TRBV7-9
j_call: TRBJ1-1
d_call: NA

cdr3_nt: TGTGCCAGCAGCCTCCAGGGTAACCTATTCTATGGCTACACCTTC
cdr3_aa: CASSLQGNLFYGYTF
clone_size: few
v_call: TRBV11-2
j_call: TRBJ1-2
d_call: NA

cdr3_nt: TGTGCCAGCAGTGACTCTCTACAGGGTCCTGAGCAGTTCTTC
cdr3_aa: CASSDSLQGPEQFF
clone_size: few
v_call: TRBV6-4
j_call: TRBJ2-1
d_call: NA

cdr3_nt: TGTGCCAGCAGCGTAGACGGACAGGGGGCCTACGAGCAGTACTTC
cdr3_aa: CASSVDGQGAYEQYF
clone_size: NA
v_call: TRBV9
j_call: TRBJ2-7
d_call: TRBD1

cdr3_nt: TGTGCCAGCTCACTCGAGCCTAGCGGCTACGCTCAGTACTTC
cdr3_aa: CASSLEPSGYAQYF
clone_size: NA
v_call: TRBV18
j_call: TRBJ2-7
d_call: TRBD2

cdr3_nt: TGCGCCAGCACTCCGCCGGGACAGGGGGAAGACGAGCAGTACTTC
cdr3_aa: CASTPPGQGEDEQYF
clone_size: NA
v_call: TRBV23-1
j_call: TRBJ2-7
d_call: TRBD1

cdr3_nt: TGTGCCAGCAGTGAAATCGAGGGGGACGAGCAGTACTTC
cdr3_aa: CASSEIEGDEQYF
clone_size: once
v_call: TRBV6-1
j_call: TRBJ2-7
d_call: NA

cdr3_nt: TGCGCCAGCAGCGAACGGGACAGGGTGTTCCCTGAAGAGACCCAGTACTTC
cdr3_aa: CASSERDRVFPEETQYF
clone_size: NA
v_call: TRBV10-2
j_call: TRBJ2-5
d_call: TRBD1

cdr3_nt: TGTGCCAGCAGCCAAGGGCGACAGAACACTGAAGCTTTCTTT
cdr3_aa: CASSQGRQNTEAFF
clone_size: NA
v_call: TRBV14
j_call: TRBJ1-1
d_call: NA

cdr3_nt: TGTGCCAGCAAAGGTAGCGGGACTACTGAGCAGTTCTTC
cdr3_aa: CASKGSGTTEQFF
clone_size: NA
v_call: TRBV6-5
j_call: TRBJ2-1
d_call: TRBD2

cdr3_nt: TGCGCCAGCAGCCGGGACACCTCAAGGAGGACTGAAGCTTTCTTT
cdr3_aa: CASSRDTSRRTEAFF
clone_size: NA
v_call: TRBV5-1
j_call: TRBJ1-1
d_call: NA

cdr3_nt: TGTGCTAGTGGTTTGGCCGACAGGGGAAATAATCAGCCCCAGCATTTT
cdr3_aa: CASGLADRGNNQPQHF
clone_size: NA
v_call: TRBV12-5
j_call: TRBJ1-5
d_call: TRBD1

cdr3_nt: TGTGCCAGCAGTGGTACTAGCGTTTCAGATACGCAGTATTTT
cdr3_aa: CASSGTSVSDTQYF
clone_size: NA
v_call: TRBV2
j_call: TRBJ2-3
d_call: TRBD2

cdr3_nt: TGTGCCAGCAGTTTGTACAGGGGGAATCAGCCCCAGCATTTT
cdr3_aa: CASSLYRGNQPQHF
clone_size: NA
v_call: TRBV27
j_call: TRBJ1-5
d_call: TRBD1

cdr3_nt: TGCAGCGCCGACAGAAACATGAACACTGAAGCTTTCTTT
cdr3_aa: CSADRNMNTEAFF
clone_size: NA
v_call: TRBV29-1
j_call: TRBJ1-1
d_call: NA

cdr3_nt: TGTGCCAGCAGTGAAGCAGCGGGAGGGCCGTACGAGCAGTACTTC
cdr3_aa: CASSEAAGGPYEQYF
clone_size: NA
v_call: TRBV6-1
j_call: TRBJ2-7
d_call: TRBD2

cdr3_nt: TGCGCCAGCAGCCAAGATGGAAGCGGGGTTAGCACAGATACGCAGTATTTT
cdr3_aa: CASSQDGSGVSTDTQYF
clone_size: NA
v_call: TRBV4-1
j_call: TRBJ2-3
d_call: TRBD2

cdr3_nt: TGTGCCAGCAGCCTCCCGGGACAGGGGCTTGAAAAACTGTTTTTT
cdr3_aa: CASSLPGQGLEKLFF
clone_size: NA
v_call: TRBV13
j_call: TRBJ1-4
d_call: TRBD1

cdr3_nt: TGTGCCAGCAGTGAAGCAGGCAGGGGGATCACCGGGGAGCTGTTTTTT
cdr3_aa: CASSEAGRGITGELFF
clone_size: NA
v_call: TRBV6-4
j_call: TRBJ2-2
d_call: TRBD1

cdr3_nt: TGCAGCGTCGGACTGGACACAGATACGCAGTATTTT
cdr3_aa: CSVGLDTDTQYF
clone_size: NA
v_call: TRBV29-1
j_call: TRBJ2-3
d_call: NA